Below, one T cell receptor (beta chain) is given with its context. Its antigen is currently unknown. The data belong to a study of untreated major depressive disorder. Germline CDR1 is SGDLS and CDR2 is YYNGEE. V dropped 7 bases and J dropped 1; count of bases not matched to a gene: 8. This CDR3 region has 15 residues. Sequencing used immunoSEQ multiplex PCR; TCRdb keeps in-frame clones, though not all of them. This table has about 25,000 clones, 90% to 95% appearing once. Points from the study as a whole: CD4+ T cells from depressed patients used TRBV05-01 (Vbeta 5.1) more often than controls. Sequencing comparisons covered only three preselected Vbeta families.

The source is a woman aged 25 to 39 with major depressive disorder. The chain carries TRBV9 and TRBJ2-1; 7 positions match TRBD2. Sequencing was performed on CD4+ T cells from PBMCs. CDR3 sequence: CASSWGGPSYNEQFF. The CDR3 DNA is TGTGCCAGCTCGTGGGGAGGGCCATCCTACAATGAGCAGTTCTTC.